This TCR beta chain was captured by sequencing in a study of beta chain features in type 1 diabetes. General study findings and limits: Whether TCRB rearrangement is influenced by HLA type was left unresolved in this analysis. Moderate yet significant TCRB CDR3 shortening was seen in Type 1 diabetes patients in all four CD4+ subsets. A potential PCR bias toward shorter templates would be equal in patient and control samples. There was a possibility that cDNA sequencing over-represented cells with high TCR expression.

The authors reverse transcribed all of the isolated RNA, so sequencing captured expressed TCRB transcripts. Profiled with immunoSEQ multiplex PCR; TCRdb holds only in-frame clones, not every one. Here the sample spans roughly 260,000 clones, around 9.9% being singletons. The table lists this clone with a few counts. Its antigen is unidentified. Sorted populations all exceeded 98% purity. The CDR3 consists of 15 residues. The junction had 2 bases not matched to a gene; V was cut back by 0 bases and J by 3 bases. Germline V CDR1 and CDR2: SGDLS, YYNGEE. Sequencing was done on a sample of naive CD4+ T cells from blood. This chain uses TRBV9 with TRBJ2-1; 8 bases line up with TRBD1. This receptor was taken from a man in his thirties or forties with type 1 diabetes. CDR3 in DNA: TGTGCCAGCAGCGTAGACGGGACAGGCTACAATGAGCAGTTCTTC. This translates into CASSVDGTGYNEQFF.